This T cell receptor beta chain was sequenced during a study of T cell repertoires in cytomegalovirus infection. Study-wide background: Newly reported HLA-C-restricted and thoroughly characterized HLA-B-restricted CMV epitopes were employed. Public TCR beta signature analysis indicated the presence of both CMV infection and matching HLA type. Study-wide findings and caveats: The ex vivo response was dominated by HLA-C-restricted CMV-specific TCR beta clonotypes.

This CDR3 comprises 15 residues. V was trimmed by 6 bases and J by 0 bases, leaving 14 bases between them. CDR1 is SGHAT, CDR2 FQNNGV, per germline. On this clonotype itself: Antigen specificity is unknown.

TCRdb re-called the reads with MiXCR, one entry per CDR3 protein. Of roughly 990,000 distinct CDR3 sequences listed, about a third were seen once; the top ten hold roughly 13%. The V gene is TRBV11-2, the J gene TRBJ2-5; perhaps TRBD1 as D (5 bases). The material sequenced was cultured CD8+ T cells from PBMCs, taken from culture after CMV antigen stimulation. This TCR derives from a human donor in good health (CMV status not recorded). Some clones in this sample may be carry-over from other donors' samples. The CDR3 DNA reads as TGTGCCAGCAGGTTGACAGTAGGGGACCAAGAGACCCAGTACTTC. Residues: CASRLTVGDQETQYF. The variable domain in full, completed from reference TRBV11-2 and TRBJ2-5, reads EAGVAQSPRYKIIEKRQSVAFWCNPISGHATLYWYQQILGQGPKLLIQFQNNGVVDDSQLPKDRFSAERLKGVDSTLKIQPAKLEDSAVYLCASRLTVGDQETQYFGPGTRLLVL.